One and the same sample provided the 23 T cell receptor beta chains below, sequenced in a study of blood T cells in healthy people across ages. Primers used in a second PCR of roughly 6 to 12 cycles were a sample-barcoded 5' primer and a J-beta primer mix. TCRdb called the 5' RACE reads again in MiXCR, with one record for every CDR3 protein. The repertoire holds 1.5 million to 2 million distinct CDR3 sequences, with around 35% as singletons. Sequenced material: blood. These receptors came from a young woman in good health.

The genes are TRBV29-1 and TRBJ2-3; D is perhaps TRBD1 (6 bases). Germline-derived CDR1 and CDR2 are SQVTM and ANQGSEA. The V and J ends lost 7 bases and 0 bases respectively, with 20 bases between them. The CDR3 sequence is 16 residues long. Here the CDR3 reads CSADALRGSSTDTQYF. CDR3 sequence (DNA): TGCAGCGCTGACGCACTCAGGGGCTCTAGCACAGATACGCAGTATTTT.

This sequence joins TRBV28 and TRBJ2-7; D may be TRBD1 (5 bases). The CDR3 spans 14 residues. Germline CDR1 and CDR2: MDHEN and SYDVKM. V lost 1 base to trimming and J lost 1 base, with 8 bases between them. CDR3 loop: CASSLYHRSYEQYF. The CDR3, as DNA: TGTGCCAGCAGTTTATATCACAGGTCCTACGAGCAGTACTTC.

A word on this clonotype: A much larger clone differs by one base, so this may be a read error. The V and J genes are TRBV5-1 and TRBJ1-5; D gene unclear. CDR3 size: 15 residues. The germline V and J ends were trimmed by 7 bases and 0 bases, with 14 bases remaining between them. Per germline, CDR1 SGHRS and CDR2 YFSETQ. As DNA, the CDR3 is TGCGCCAGCCGTGAGGAGACATATAGCAATCAGCCCCAGCATTTT. Amino acids: CASREETYSNQPQHF.

This chain links TRBV6-6 with TRBJ2-7; TRBD2 matches 7 bases. This CDR3 comprises 15 residues. Germline V lookup: CDR1 MNHNY, CDR2 SVGAGI (reference sequence). V dropped 2 bases and J dropped 2; count of bases not matched to a gene: 6. Here the CDR3 reads CASSYDASGPYEQYF. CDR3 bases: TGTGCCAGCAGTTACGACGCTAGCGGACCCTACGAGCAGTACTTC.

The chain recombines TRBV6-1 with TRBJ2-5; D remains ambiguous. The J call is doubtful: the DNA matches TRBJ2-7 better. Germline-derived CDR1 and CDR2 are MNHNS and SASEGT. The CDR3 has 10 amino acids. The CDR3 loop is CAILVDEQYF. In DNA, the CDR3 is TGTGCCATCCTAGTGGACGAGCAGTACTTC.

The chain uses TRBV3-1 and TRBJ2-7; perhaps TRBD2 as D (5 bases). Per germline, CDR1 LGHDT and CDR2 YNNKEL (reference sequence). V lost 2 bases and J lost 4, with 9 bases in between. This CDR3 region has 13 residues. The CDR3 reads CASSQTSTYEQYF. DNA of the CDR3: TGTGCCAGCAGCCAAACTAGTACGTACGAGCAGTACTTC.

The chain has TRBV5-1 and TRBJ2-1; D may be TRBD2 (5 bases). V was cut by 5 bases and J by 6 bases, with 18 bases left in between. Germline CDR1 and CDR2: SGHRS and YFSETQ. CDR3 length equals 15 residues. The CDR3: CASSLDRAGRNEQFF. The CDR3 DNA reads TGCGCCAGCAGTCTGGATCGGGCGGGTCGCAATGAGCAGTTCTTC.

Only one count was recorded for this clonotype. This chain uses TRBV12-3 or TRBV12-4 with TRBJ2-7; TRBD1 aligns across 7 bases. The CDR3 spans 13 residues. V lost 6 bases, J lost 4 bases, and 6 bases stayed unmatched. This CDR3 is CASRRDSQYEQYF. The DNA of the CDR3 is TGTGCCAGCAGGAGGGACAGCCAATACGAGCAGTACTTC.

This clonotype was picked up a small number of times. V and J are TRBV20-1 and TRBJ1-5; D not resolved. The CDR3 extends over 15 amino acids. Trimming cost V 3 bases and J 0 bases, with 12 bases left between them. Germline-derived CDR1 and CDR2 are DFQATT and SNEGSKA (reference sequence). CDR3 protein: CSASWVHNSNQPQHF. Here the CDR3 DNA reads TGCAGTGCTAGTTGGGTTCATAATAGCAATCAGCCCCAGCATTTT.

This clonotype has more than one count but fewer than ten. The gene calls are TRBV7-2 and TRBJ2-4; D is uncertain. Judging by the DNA end, TRBJ2-5 fits better; the J call may be wrong. CDR3 size: 13 residues. Germline V gene data show CDR1 as SGHTA and CDR2 as FQGNSA. The CDR3 spells CASSLVRRKTQYF. The CDR3 nucleotides read TGTGCCAGCAGCTTAGTACGACGAAAGACCCAGTACTTC.

The table lists this clonotype with a few counts. This rearrangement joins TRBV21-1 to TRBJ2-4; the D call TRBD1 from the table was never checked on the DNA. TRBV21-1 is a recognized pseudogene. The CDR3 sequence is 16 residues long. DNA for the CDR3: TGTGCCAGCAGCAAAGTAGGGGGAATTGCCAAAAACATTCAGTACTTC. This translates into CASSKVGGIAKNIQYF.

Worth noting for this clonotype: A read error may produce the germline difference seen at one junction end. The genes are TRBV27 and TRBJ1-1, with D uncertain. The CDR3 length is 12 residues. In germline, CDR1 is MNHEY, CDR2 SMNVEV (reference sequence). As DNA, the CDR3 is TGTGCCAGCGGTTTCGTCGGCACTGAAGCTTTCTTT. Translating it yields CASGFVGTEAFF.

V and J are TRBV30 and TRBJ1-5; TRBD1 might be the D (6 bases). This CDR3 is built from 13 residues. Trimming removed 8 bases from V and 5 bases from J, with 16 bases in between. CDR1 and CDR2 (germline): GTSNPN, SVGIG (reference sequence). CDR3 sequence (DNA): TGTGCCGCGCGGGGGCCGCCTGATCAGCCCCAGCATTTT. This codes for CAARGPPDQPQHF.

The chain joins TRBV6-1 to TRBJ2-5; D may be TRBD2 (6 bases). Trimming shortened V by 3 bases and J by 4 bases, and 15 bases separated the two germline ends. The CDR3 consists of 15 residues. In germline, CDR1 is MNHNS, CDR2 SASEGT. In DNA, the CDR3 is TGTGCCAGCAGTGAGTGGGGGGAGATCGGAGAGACCCAGTACTTC. This gives the protein CASSEWGEIGETQYF.

This clonotype showed up just a few times. The chain links TRBV12-3 or TRBV12-4 to TRBJ1-4, with TRBD1 matching 8 bases. The CDR3 has 16 amino acids. V dropped 5 bases and J dropped 4; count of bases not matched to a gene: 9. The CDR3 DNA reads TGTGCCAGCAGTCGAGATACAGGGGGTGGTAATGAAAAACTGTTTTTT. Translating gives CASSRDTGGGNEKLFF.

This clonotype came up once. J is TRBJ1-5 and V is TRBV10-3; D perhaps matches TRBD1 (6 bases). Germline V gene sequence: CDR1 ENHRY, CDR2 SYGVKD. Trimming removed 6 bases at V and 1 base at J, with 13 bases between. The CDR3 extends over 15 amino acids. The CDR3 DNA reads as TGTGCCATCAGAGAATCGGGACAAAGCAATCAGCCCCAGCATTTT. The encoded protein is CAIRESGQSNQPQHF.

The chain has TRBV21-1 and TRBJ2-5; TRBD1, as called in the table, went unchecked against the DNA. TRBV21-1 is classified as a pseudogene. This CDR3 has 15 amino acids. The CDR3 loop reads CASSSRWTDQETQYF. The CDR3 DNA reads as TGTGCCAGCAGCAGCCGTTGGACAGACCAAGAGACCCAGTACTTC.

The V gene is TRBV20-1, the J gene TRBJ2-1; 9 bases are shared with TRBD1. The CDR3 length is 15 residues. With V trimmed by 1 base and J by 4 bases, 5 bases remained unmatched. CDR1 and CDR2 from the germline V gene are DFQATT and SNEGSKA (reference sequence). This chain's CDR3 is CSARGQGDSYNEQFF. The CDR3 DNA follows: TGCAGTGCTAGAGGACAGGGGGATTCTTACAATGAGCAGTTCTTC.

Notes on this clonotype: A much larger clone is a single base away; this may be a read error. CDR3 in amino acids: CAWSARGDEQYF. The CDR3 DNA reads as TGTGCCTGGAGTGCACGGGGGGACGAGCAGTACTTC. The V and J genes are TRBV30 and TRBJ2-7; 7 bases agree with TRBD2. The CDR3 contains 12 residues. Trimming took 1 base from V and 5 from J; bases not matched to a gene: 2. Germline CDR1 GTSNPN, CDR2 SVGIG (reference sequence).

The table lists this clonotype with a few counts. The chain uses TRBV20-1 and TRBJ1-2; the D is unclear. The V end lost 7 bases, the J end lost 2 bases, and 14 bases lay between the germline ends. The CDR3 covers 13 residues. Germline CDR1 is DFQATT and CDR2 is SNEGSKA (reference sequence). The CDR3 is CSVVRHANYGYTF. CDR3 coding DNA: TGCAGTGTAGTTCGGCACGCGAACTATGGCTACACCTTC.

The table lists this clonotype with a few counts. The chain employs TRBV28 and TRBJ2-7, with TRBD2 matching 7 bases. CDR1 and CDR2 (germline): MDHEN, SYDVKM. The CDR3 spans 16 residues. The V segment lost 2 bases and the J segment 5 bases; nucleotides outside the gene matches: 12. DNA for the CDR3: TGTGCCAGCAGTTTAATGGTGGGAGGGCCGTTTAACGAGCAGTACTTC. Translated: CASSLMVGGPFNEQYF.

This clonotype was seen repeatedly, ten times or more. Here the CDR3 reads CSAGTSGYTF. The CDR3 nucleotides are TGCAGTGCCGGGACATCTGGCTACACCTTC. The chain combines TRBV20-1 with TRBJ1-2; possible D gene TRBD1, 6 bases. V was trimmed by 6 bases and J by 7 bases, leaving 9 bases between them. CDR1 is DFQATT, CDR2 SNEGSKA, per germline (reference sequence). There are 10 residues in the CDR3.

The rearrangement links TRBV3-1 to TRBJ2-7, with D possibly matching TRBD2 (5 bases). The V and J ends lost 2 bases and 0 bases respectively, with 17 bases between them. Germline values: CDR1 LGHDT, CDR2 YNNKEL (reference sequence). The CDR3 length is 17 residues. The CDR3, as DNA: TGTGCCAGCAGCCAATCCGGGGAAGGTAAAGTCTCCTACGAGCAGTACTTC. Translated, it gives CASSQSGEGKVSYEQYF.